Detailed here is one T cell receptor beta chain. This table comes from immunoSEQ multiplex PCR, and its TCRdb copy is limited to in-frame clones, with some not included. Found here are more than 10,000 clones, about nine tenths of them singletons; the top ten hold 12%. These data come from a study of T cell changes during pregnancy in multiple sclerosis. J was trimmed by 1 base and V by 5 bases; bases with no gene match: 10. The CDR3 runs to 17 residues. CDR1 and CDR2 from the germline V gene are SEHNR and FQNEAQ (reference sequence). Material: CD8+ T cells from peripheral blood mononuclear cells, obtained after pregnancy. The sequence was collected from a female donor in good health, enrolled as a control in a pregnancy study. The chain has TRBV7-9 and TRBJ2-4, with TRBD2 matching over 8 bases. The CDR3 DNA reads TGTGCCAGCAGCGCCCGGGGGGGCGAAGGGGCCAAAAACATTCAGTACTTC. Translation gives CASSARGGEGAKNIQYF.